The table lists the clone carrying this TCR beta chain with many counts. Sequencing libraries for TCR beta were prepared with iRepertoire HTBI primers and Arm-PCR of CDR3 regions. In the original analysis: Samples collectively showed fewer than 80 TRBV and more than 12 TRBJ segments. A single record per CDR3 protein comes from TCRdb applying MiXCR to the multiplex PCR reads. TCRdb assigned the V and J calls; the authors' analysis was not used. This table has a few hundred thousand distinct CDR3 sequences, roughly 23% appearing once. This entry comes from a study of regulatory T cells in long-lasting Graves disease. Study-level background: Persistent Graves' disease required over 5 years of antithyroid drugs and positive TSH receptor antibodies.

Sample time point: persistent/refractory GD, antithyroid drugs over 5 years with positive TRAb. Extracted RNA from PBMCs served as the source of the TCR library. The authors diagnosed Graves' disease using American Thyroid Association guidelines. With 5 bases removed from V and 5 bases from J, the gap between germline ends came to 18 bases. This CDR3 is 16 amino acids long. CDR1 is MDHEN and CDR2 is SYDVKM in the germline V gene. The sample was peripheral blood mononuclear cells (PBMCs), taken when the disease was refractory, from a patient treated with antithyroid drugs. The chain combines TRBV28 with TRBJ1-4; a possible D gene is TRBD1 (5 bases). This TCR was recovered from a woman between 35 and 50 years old with Graves disease. The DNA of the CDR3 is TGTGCCAGCAGTCTGCCCAGTAGACAGAGGAATGAAAAACTGTTTTTT. Translated: CASSLPSRQRNEKLFF.